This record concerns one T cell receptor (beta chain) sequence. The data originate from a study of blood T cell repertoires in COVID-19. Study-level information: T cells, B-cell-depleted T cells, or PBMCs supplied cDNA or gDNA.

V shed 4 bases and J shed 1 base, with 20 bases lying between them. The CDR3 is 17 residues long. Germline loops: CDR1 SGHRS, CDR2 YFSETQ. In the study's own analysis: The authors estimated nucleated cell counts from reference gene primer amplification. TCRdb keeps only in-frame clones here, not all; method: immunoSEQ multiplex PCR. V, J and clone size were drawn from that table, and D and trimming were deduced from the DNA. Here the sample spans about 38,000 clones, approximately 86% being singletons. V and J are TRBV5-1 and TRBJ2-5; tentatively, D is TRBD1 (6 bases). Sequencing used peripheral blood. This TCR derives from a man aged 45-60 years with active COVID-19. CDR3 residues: CASSDWTAAHIQETQYF. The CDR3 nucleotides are TGCGCCAGCAGCGACTGGACAGCCGCTCACATCCAAGAGACCCAGTACTTC.